The clone carrying this T cell receptor (beta chain) is a singleton in its sample. Antigen unknown. CDR1 is SQVTM, CDR2 ANQGSEA, per germline. Trimming cost V 6 bases and J 3 bases, with 12 bases left between them. The CDR3 has 13 residues. The sample is drawn from a study of blood T cells in healthy people across ages. About 9.6 milliliters of peripheral blood were drawn from each donor into EDTA-treated tubes. Next came a second PCR, run for about 7 to 12 cycles, which used a sample-barcoded 5' primer along with a J-beta primer mix. Using its own MiXCR run on the 5' RACE reads, TCRdb lists one record per CDR3 protein. The sample carries around 690,000 distinct CDR3 sequences, under 65% recorded once. Overall study findings and caveats: It was the long-lived donors that had more naive CD4+ cells and higher diversity than aged donors. No one knew whether donors had CMV, which possibly confounded expanded clonotype changes.

The rearrangement uses TRBV29-1 and TRBJ2-1; possibly TRBD1 for D (5 bases). The receptor's source is a man between 60 and 70 years old in good health. The specimen was blood. As DNA, the CDR3 is TGCAGCGTGGGGCTACAGGTCTACAATGAGCAGTTCTTC. It yields the protein CSVGLQVYNEQFF.